These T cell receptor beta chains were read from a single sample in a study of blood T cells in healthy people across ages. TCRdb reprocessed the 5' RACE reads via MiXCR and lists one record per CDR3 protein. The data contain almost 1 million distinct CDR3 sequences, roughly 51% of them seen just once; the ten biggest clones take up 20% to 25%. The sequencing sample was made of blood. All receptors derive from a woman in her sixties or seventies in good health. Each CDR3 is given with its conserved first and last residue. D genes are given only for firm matches. Rows may omit the clone size; those that give it use once, few, many or a size class.

CDR3aa	CDR3nt	v_gene	j_gene	abundance	d_gene
CASSLRSGELFF	TGTGCCAGCAGTTTAAGGTCGGGGGAGCTGTTTTTT	TRBV28	TRBJ2-2	few	-
CASSPTHSGGANVLTF	TGTGCCAGCTCACCCACACACTCTGGAGGGGCCAACGTCCTGACTTTC	TRBV18	TRBJ2-6	few	-
CASSLVAQSSYEQYF	TGCGCCAGCAGCTTGGTGGCCCAGAGCTCCTACGAGCAGTACTTC	TRBV5-1	TRBJ2-7	once	-
CASSLGTVSNQPQHF	TGTGCCAGCAGCTTGGGGACAGTCAGCAATCAGCCCCAGCATTTT	TRBV5-5	TRBJ1-5	few	-
CASSLVLAGGGEQFF	TGCGCCAGCAGCCTGGTACTAGCCGGGGGGGGTGAGCAGTTCTTC	TRBV5-1	TRBJ2-1	few	TRBD2
CATSSTGTSRPETQYF	TGTGCCACCAGCTCAACCGGGACTAGCCGTCCAGAGACCCAGTACTTC	TRBV24-1	TRBJ2-5	-	TRBD2
CASSYGLAGSPAGSYNEQFF	TGCGCCAGCAGCTATGGACTAGCGGGAAGCCCGGCGGGCTCCTACAATGAGCAGTTCTTC	TRBV5-1	TRBJ2-1	few	TRBD2
CASSPVGGLNEKPFF	TGTGCCAGCAGCCCGGTTGGGGGGCTGAATGAAAAACCGTTTTTT	TRBV28	TRBJ1-4	-	-
CASNNPGTGTKYF	TGTGCCAGCAATAATCCGGGGACAGGGACAAAGTACTTC	TRBV6-6	TRBJ2-5	-	TRBD1
CASSLVSLNTEAFF	TGTGCCAGCAGTTTAGTCAGTTTGAACACTGAAGCTTTCTTT	TRBV12-3/TRBV12-4	TRBJ1-1	-	-
CASSKGQGSRYGYTF	TGTGCCAGCTCCAAAGGTCAGGGGTCTCGCTATGGCTACACCTTC	TRBV6-2/TRBV6-3	TRBJ1-2	-	-
CATSRDLMRYEQYF	TGTGCCACCAGCAGAGATCTTATGCGTTACGAGCAGTACTTC	TRBV15	TRBJ2-7	-	-
CASSLEGYPTYEQYF	TGTGCCAGCAGCTTAGAGGGCTACCCGACCTACGAGCAGTACTTC	TRBV7-2	TRBJ2-7	-	-
CASSNGQRPYNEQFF	TGTGCCAGCAGCAACGGACAGAGACCCTACAATGAGCAGTTCTTC	TRBV5-5	TRBJ2-1	-	-
CASSLDRPYNSPLHF	TGCGCCAGCAGCTTGGATCGCCCCTATAATTCACCCCTCCACTTT	TRBV5-1	TRBJ1-6	-	-
CASSQDRLDSPLHF	TGTGCCAGCAGCCAAGATCGGTTAGATTCACCCCTCCACTTT	TRBV3-1	TRBJ1-6	few	-
CSVEQLANYGYTF	TGCAGCGTCGAACAGTTAGCTAACTATGGCTACACCTTC	TRBV29-1	TRBJ1-2	few	-
CASSVGEPSQYF	TGTGCCAGCAGTGTCGGGGAACCCTCCCAGTACTTC	TRBV28	TRBJ2-5	-	-
CASSIGTGGEQFF	TGCGCCAGCAGCATTGGTACAGGGGGTGAGCAGTTCTTC	TRBV5-1	TRBJ2-1	few	TRBD1
CASSRRYNQPQHF	TGTGCCAGCAGCAGACGGTATAATCAGCCCCAGCATTTT	TRBV5-6	TRBJ1-5	-	-
CASSIGVEQYF	TGTGCCAGCAGTATAGGGGTTGAGCAGTACTTC	TRBV28	TRBJ2-7	many	-
CASSEDRNTEAFF	TGTGCCAGCAGCGAAGACAGGAACACTGAAGCTTTCTTT	TRBV2	TRBJ1-1	few	-
CTSSLGGGLSGIREEYF	TGTACCAGCAGTTTAGGCGGGGGGCTGAGCGGGATAAGGGAGGAGTACTTC	TRBV12-3/TRBV12-4	TRBJ2-7	-	TRBD2
CASSLERTSTDTQYF	TGCGCCAGCAGCTTGGAGCGGACTAGCACAGATACGCAGTATTTT	TRBV5-1	TRBJ2-3	many	-
CASSLISGASYNSPLHF	TGCGCCAGCAGCTTGATATCAGGGGCCTCCTATAATTCACCCCTCCACTTT	TRBV5-1	TRBJ1-6	-	-
CASSLTSAYNEQFF	TGTGCCAGCAGCTTAACTTCAGCCTACAATGAGCAGTTCTTC	TRBV7-3	TRBJ2-1	few	-
CASKPWDSGANVLTF	TGTGCCAGCAAACCATGGGACTCTGGGGCCAACGTCCTGACTTTC	TRBV12-3/TRBV12-4	TRBJ2-6	-	-
CSAHKQTSGTTDTQYF	TGCAGTGCCCACAAACAGACTAGCGGGACAACAGATACGCAGTATTTT	TRBV20-1	TRBJ2-3	few	TRBD2
CATSDRQGRISDTQYF	TGTGCCACCAGTGATCGACAGGGTCGGATTTCAGATACGCAGTATTTT	TRBV24-1	TRBJ2-3	-	TRBD1
CASSLNGDRVYDEQYF	TGTGCCAGCAGTCTTAACGGGGACAGGGTATATGATGAGCAGTACTTC	TRBV27	TRBJ2-7	few	TRBD1
CASSRQDRSSYEQYF	TGCGCCAGCAGCCGACAGGACAGGAGCTCCTACGAGCAGTACTTC	TRBV4-1	TRBJ2-7	many	TRBD1
CASSLTQTEAFF	TGTGCCAGCAGCTTAACCCAGACCGAAGCTTTCTTT	TRBV7-9	TRBJ1-1	few	-
CSAGRQGMSGYTF	TGCAGTGCTGGGAGACAGGGTATGAGTGGCTACACCTTC	TRBV20-1	TRBJ1-2	-	TRBD1
CASSPKSRNLYGYTF	TGTGCCAGCAGCCCCAAGAGCAGGAACCTCTATGGCTACACCTTC	TRBV3-1	TRBJ1-2	-	-
CASNIGGTGSHGYTF	TGTGCCAGCAACATAGGAGGGACGGGCAGTCATGGCTACACCTTC	TRBV6-2/TRBV6-3	TRBJ1-2	once	-
CASSQPGLFYEQYF	TGTGCCAGCAGCCAACCGGGACTATTCTACGAGCAGTACTTC	TRBV3-1	TRBJ2-7	few	TRBD2
CASRVSGRENEQFF	TGTGCCAGCAGAGTTAGCGGGAGAGAAAATGAGCAGTTCTTC	TRBV2	TRBJ2-1	-	TRBD2
CSQASGYGYTF	TGCAGTCAAGCCAGCGGGTATGGCTACACCTTC	TRBV20-1	TRBJ1-2	-	-
CASSPRRSGANVLTF	TGTGCCAGCAGTCCCAGGCGCTCTGGGGCCAACGTCCTGACTTTC	TRBV28	TRBJ2-6	few	-
CASRTGLAFETQYF	TGTGCCAGCAGAACCGGACTAGCTTTTGAGACCCAGTACTTC	TRBV6-5	TRBJ2-5	-	TRBD2
CASRRSDRQNQPQHF	TGTGCCAGCAGACGATCGGACAGGCAAAATCAGCCCCAGCATTTT	TRBV6-1	TRBJ1-5	-	TRBD1
CASSLAGTGRPLHF	TGTGCCAGCAGTTTAGCCGGGACAGGGCGACCCCTCCACTTT	TRBV12-3/TRBV12-4	TRBJ1-6	few	TRBD1
CASSRSDGRNEQFF	TGTGCCAGCAGCCGCTCAGACGGACGAAATGAGCAGTTCTTC	TRBV3-1	TRBJ2-1	-	-
CASSGSVTPYDEQFF	TGTGCCAGCAGCGGGTCCGTAACCCCCTATGATGAGCAGTTCTTC	TRBV5-6	TRBJ2-1	few	-
CSAIAPRGGSTDTQYF	TGCAGTGCTATCGCCCCCAGGGGTGGCAGCACAGATACGCAGTATTTT	TRBV20-1	TRBJ2-3	-	-
CASSLDLGKGLEQYF	TGTGCCAGCAGCTTAGATCTGGGAAAGGGGTTGGAGCAGTACTTC	TRBV11-2	TRBJ2-4	-	-
CASSLGWSGSTYEQYF	TGTGCCAGCAGCTTGGGGTGGAGCGGGAGTACCTACGAGCAGTACTTC	TRBV5-5	TRBJ2-7	few	TRBD2
CSARDRTTRGEQYF	TGCAGTGCTAGAGACCGGACGACCCGCGGAGAGCAGTACTTC	TRBV20-1	TRBJ2-7	-	-
CASSQDAGTVDYGYTF	TGCGCCAGCAGCCAGGATGCCGGGACAGTCGACTATGGCTACACCTTC	TRBV4-1	TRBJ1-2	-	TRBD1
CASSPGLAGATAKNIQYF	TGTGCCAGCAGCCCGGGACTAGCGGGAGCCACAGCCAAAAACATTCAGTACTTC	TRBV7-2	TRBJ2-4	-	TRBD2
CAWSVSARTEAFF	TGTGCCTGGAGTGTATCGGCGAGAACTGAAGCTTTCTTT	TRBV30	TRBJ1-1	-	-
CSVRFRDRVTYEQYF	TGCAGCGTTAGATTCAGGGACAGGGTAACCTACGAGCAGTACTTC	TRBV29-1	TRBJ2-7	-	TRBD1
CASTHTVLNEQYF	TGTGCCAGTACCCATACCGTTCTCAATGAGCAGTACTTC	TRBV12-3/TRBV12-4	TRBJ2-7	-	-
CASSWGGQGTYEQYF	TGCGCCAGCAGCTGGGGGGGACAGGGAACCTACGAGCAGTACTTC	TRBV5-1	TRBJ2-7	-	TRBD1
CASRYSGGANVLTF	TGTGCCAGCAGGTACTCGGGTGGGGCCAACGTCCTGACTTTC	TRBV4-2	TRBJ2-6	-	-
CSVEDLGGKETQYF	TGCAGCGTTGAAGATCTGGGAGGAAAAGAGACCCAGTACTTC	TRBV29-1	TRBJ2-5	few	-